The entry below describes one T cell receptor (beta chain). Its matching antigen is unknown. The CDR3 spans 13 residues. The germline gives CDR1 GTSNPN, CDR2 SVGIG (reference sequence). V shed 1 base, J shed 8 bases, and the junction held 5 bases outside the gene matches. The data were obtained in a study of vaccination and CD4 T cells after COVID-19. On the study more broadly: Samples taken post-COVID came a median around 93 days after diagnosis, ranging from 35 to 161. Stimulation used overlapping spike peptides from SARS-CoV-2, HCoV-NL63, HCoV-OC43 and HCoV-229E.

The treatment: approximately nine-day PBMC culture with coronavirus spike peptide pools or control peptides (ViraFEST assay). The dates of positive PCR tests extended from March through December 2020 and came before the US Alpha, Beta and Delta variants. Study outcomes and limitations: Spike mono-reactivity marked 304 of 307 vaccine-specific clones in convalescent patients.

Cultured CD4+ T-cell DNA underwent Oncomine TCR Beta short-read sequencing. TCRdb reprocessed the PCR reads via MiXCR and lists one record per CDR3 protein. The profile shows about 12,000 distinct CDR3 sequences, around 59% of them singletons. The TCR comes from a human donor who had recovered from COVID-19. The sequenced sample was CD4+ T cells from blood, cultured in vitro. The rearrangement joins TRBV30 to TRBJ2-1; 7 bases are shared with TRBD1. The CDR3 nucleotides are TGTGCCTGGAGTGGAGGGGGCGCCTATGAGCAGTTCTTC. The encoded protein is CAWSGGGAYEQFF.